The next 17 T cell receptor beta chains were all read from a single sample in a study of cytomegalovirus exposure and HLA in healthy donors. Both 60 Vbeta primers and 13 Jbeta primers went into the PCR. TCRdb keeps only in-frame clones here, not all; method: immunoSEQ multiplex PCR. This sample has some 150,000 clones, with 70% to 80% found just once. The sequenced sample consisted of PBMCs. Receptors were obtained from a young man in good health and CMV-seropositive.

The chain joins TRBV29-1 to TRBJ2-3; TRBD2 matches at 12 bases. Per germline, CDR1 SQVTM and CDR2 ANQGSEA. This CDR3 contains 16 residues. Germline trimming cut 6 bases from V and 0 bases from J; bases unmatched to any gene: 7. DNA of the CDR3: TGCAGCGTCGATAGGACTAGCGGGATTAGCACAGATACGCAGTATTTT. Amino acids: CSVDRTSGISTDTQYF.

J is TRBJ2-5 and V is TRBV25-1, with unresolved D. V lost 2 bases and J 2 bases, leaving 6 bases between the germline ends. The CDR3 consists of 13 residues. Germline values: CDR1 MGHDK, CDR2 SYGVNS. The CDR3 is CASSEDNQETQYF. CDR3 coding DNA: TGTGCCAGCAGTGAAGACAATCAAGAGACCCAGTACTTC.

The V gene is TRBV5-1, the J gene TRBJ1-4; TRBD1 is a possible D gene (5 bases). Germline loops: CDR1 SGHRS, CDR2 YFSETQ. The CDR3 has 16 amino acids. V lost 2 bases, J lost 8 bases, and 19 bases lay in between. The CDR3 loop reads CASSFQSPRDLEKLFF. The DNA of the CDR3 is TGCGCCAGCAGCTTTCAATCACCCCGGGACTTGGAAAAACTGTTTTTT.

The chain carries TRBV5-4 and TRBJ2-7; D is possibly TRBD1 (6 bases). Germline CDR1 reads SGHNT; CDR2 reads YYREEE (reference sequence). CDR3 length: 15 residues. V was clipped by 5 bases and J by 0 bases, with 15 bases between them. CDR3 nucleotides: TGTGCCAGCAGGCCGGTATCGGACAGCTCCTACGAGCAGTACTTC. Translating it yields CASRPVSDSSYEQYF.

This clone was counted only a few times. The genes are TRBV4-3 and TRBJ1-2; D gene ambiguous. This CDR3 spans 13 amino acids. Germline values: CDR1 LGHNA, CDR2 YSLEER. Trimming took off 0 bases at V and 4 bases at J, with 6 bases between the two ends. The CDR3 DNA sequence: TGCGCCAGCAGCCAAGATTGGGCCTATGGCTACACCTTC. Encoded protein: CASSQDWAYGYTF.

The chain links TRBV7-6 to TRBJ1-3; possible D gene TRBD1, 5 bases. Germline V gene lookup returns CDR1 SGHVS and CDR2 FNYEAQ. V lost 1 base to trimming and J lost 0 bases, with 10 bases between them. The CDR3 is 16 amino acids. CDR3 sequence (DNA): TGTGCCAGCAGCTTAGGTGACAGTCGCTCTGGAAACACCATATATTTT. Residues: CASSLGDSRSGNTIYF.

This chain links TRBV5-6 with TRBJ1-4, with 9 positions matching TRBD1. Germline trimming cut 4 bases from V and 8 bases from J; bases unmatched to any gene: 15. Germline loops: CDR1 SGHDT, CDR2 YYEEEE. The CDR3 loop spans 17 amino acids. The CDR3 nucleotides read TGTGCCAGCAGCCGTCGGACAGGGGCCCGGATGGAGGAAAAACTGTTTTTT. Translated: CASSRRTGARMEEKLFF.

The gene calls are TRBV30 and TRBJ1-5; 7 bases fit TRBD1. With 1 base clipped from V and 4 bases from J, the junction kept 4 bases outside the gene matches. The germline CDR1 and CDR2 sequences are GTSNPN and SVGIG (reference sequence). CDR3 size: 14 residues. The CDR3 protein is CAWSGTGINQPQHF. CDR3 in DNA: TGTGCCTGGAGTGGGACAGGTATTAATCAGCCCCAGCATTTT. The entire variable domain, with the rest obtained from reference TRBV30 and TRBJ1-5, is as follows: SQTIHQWPATLVQPVGSPLSLECTVEGTSNPNLYWYRQAAGRGLQLLFYSVGIGQISSEVPQNLSASRPQDRQFILSSKKLLLSDSGFYLCAWSGTGINQPQHFGDGTRLSIL.

The rearrangement uses TRBV5-1 and TRBJ2-2, with a tentative D call TRBD1 (5 bases). Germline loops: CDR1 SGHRS, CDR2 YFSETQ. This CDR3 is built from 15 residues. The V end lost 5 bases, the J end lost 3 bases, and 14 bases lay between the germline ends. In DNA form, the CDR3 reads TGCGCCAGCAGATTGTTAGGGGCCTACACCGGGGAGCTGTTTTTT. It codes for CASRLLGAYTGELFF.

The chain carries TRBV30 and TRBJ2-5; no firm D call. Looked up from germline, CDR1 is GTSNPN and CDR2 is SVGIG (reference sequence). The CDR3 spans 11 residues. V gave up 0 bases and J gave up 4 bases, with 3 bases separating them. The CDR3 DNA reads as TGTGCCTGGAGTGTCGGAGAGACCCAGTACTTC. Its translation: CAWSVGETQYF.

J is TRBJ2-1 and V is TRBV19; 11 bases fit TRBD1. The CDR3 loop spans 16 amino acids. Germline trimming cut 5 bases from V and 2 bases from J; bases unmatched to any gene: 5. The V gene's germline CDR1 is LNHDA and CDR2 SQIVND (reference sequence). CDR3 coding DNA: TGTGCCAGTAGTCTCGGGACAGGGGGACCCTACAATGAGCAGTTCTTC. Residues: CASSLGTGGPYNEQFF.

In DNA form, the CDR3 reads TGTGCCAGCAGTTCCCCGGGGGAAACAGGGGGTATATTTGAAAAACTGTTTTTT. It specifies CASSSPGETGGIFEKLFF. The chain is built from TRBV27 and TRBJ1-4; 8 bases are a match to TRBD1. Germline CDR1 is MNHEY and CDR2 is SMNVEV (reference sequence). There are 18 residues in the CDR3. The J segment lost 7 bases and the V segment lost 4 bases, leaving 17 bases of the junction unmatched.

V usage is TRBV10-1 and J usage is TRBJ2-1; D might be TRBD1 (5 bases). Germline CDR1 WNHNN, CDR2 SYGVQD (reference sequence). The ends were cut back, 3 bases at V and 0 bases at J, with 12 bases in the middle. The CDR3 has 16 amino acids. In nucleotides, the CDR3 is TGCGCCAGCAGTGACGGTGGTAGGGGCTCCTACAATGAGCAGTTCTTC. Its translation is CASSDGGRGSYNEQFF.

This chain joins TRBV5-6 and TRBJ2-1, with D unresolved. The CDR3 consists of 12 residues. Germline lookup yields CDR1 SGHDT and CDR2 YYEEEE. Trimming took off 3 bases at V and 7 bases at J, with 8 bases between the two ends. CDR3 region: CASSYSGNEQFF. As DNA, the CDR3 is TGTGCCAGCAGCTATTCCGGGAATGAGCAGTTCTTC.

The chain recombines TRBV6-9 with TRBJ2-7; TRBD1 agrees at 9 bases. The CDR3 has 15 amino acids. From germline, CDR1 is MNHGY and CDR2 SVAAGI. The ends lost 2 bases at V and 3 bases at J; junction bases unmatched: 5. The CDR3 spells CASSYPGQGIYEQYF. CDR3 bases: TGTGCCAGCAGTTATCCGGGACAGGGTATCTACGAGCAGTACTTC.

This chain uses TRBV5-4 with TRBJ2-1; TRBD2 aligns across 9 bases. The CDR3 is 17 residues long. CDR1 is SGHNT and CDR2 is YYREEE in the germline V gene (reference sequence). The J segment lost 7 bases and the V segment lost 7 bases, leaving 18 bases of the junction unmatched. CDR3 sequence reads: CASSKAPLAGAVNEQFF. The CDR3 DNA reads as TGTGCCAGCTCGAAAGCTCCTTTAGCGGGAGCCGTGAATGAGCAGTTCTTC.

The chain recombines TRBV18 with TRBJ2-7, with 7 bases fitting TRBD2. The CDR3 extends over 13 amino acids. CDR1 and CDR2 from the germline V gene are KGHSH and LQKENI. V shed 2 bases, J shed 3 bases, and the junction held 1 base outside the gene matches. The CDR3 nucleotides are TGTGCCAGCTCACCAAGCGGGGTCTACGAGCAGTACTTC. Protein sequence: CASSPSGVYEQYF.